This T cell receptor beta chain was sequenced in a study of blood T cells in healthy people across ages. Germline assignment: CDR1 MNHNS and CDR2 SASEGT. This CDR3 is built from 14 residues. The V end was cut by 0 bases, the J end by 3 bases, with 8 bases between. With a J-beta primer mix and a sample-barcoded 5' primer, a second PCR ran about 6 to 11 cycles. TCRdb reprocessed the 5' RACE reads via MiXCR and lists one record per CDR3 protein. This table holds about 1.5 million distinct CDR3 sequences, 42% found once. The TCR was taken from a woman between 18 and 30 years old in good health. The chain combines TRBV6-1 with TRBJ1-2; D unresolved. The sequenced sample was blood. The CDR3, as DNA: TGTGCCAGCAGTGAAGCTCCAGGTTACTATGGCTACACCTTC. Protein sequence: CASSEAPGYYGYTF.